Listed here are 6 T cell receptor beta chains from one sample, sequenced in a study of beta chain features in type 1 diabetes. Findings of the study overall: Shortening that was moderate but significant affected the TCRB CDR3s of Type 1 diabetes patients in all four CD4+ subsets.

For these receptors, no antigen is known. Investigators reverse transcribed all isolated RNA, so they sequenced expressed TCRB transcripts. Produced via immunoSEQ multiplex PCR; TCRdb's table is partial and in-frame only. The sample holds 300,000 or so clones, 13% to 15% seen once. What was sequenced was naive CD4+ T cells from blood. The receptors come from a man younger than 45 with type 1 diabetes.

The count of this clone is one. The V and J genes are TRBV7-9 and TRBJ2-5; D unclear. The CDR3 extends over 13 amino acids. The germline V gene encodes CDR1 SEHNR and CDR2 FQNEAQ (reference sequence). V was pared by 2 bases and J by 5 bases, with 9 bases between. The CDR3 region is CASSLNLQETQYF. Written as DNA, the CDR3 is TGTGCCAGCAGCTTAAATTTACAGGAGACCCAGTACTTC.

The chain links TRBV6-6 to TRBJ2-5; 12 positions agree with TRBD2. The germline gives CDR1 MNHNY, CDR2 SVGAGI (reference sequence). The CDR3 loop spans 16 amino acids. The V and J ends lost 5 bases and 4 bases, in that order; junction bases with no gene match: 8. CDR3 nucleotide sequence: TGTGCCAGCAGTCGCTCGACTAGCGGGAGATCAGAGACCCAGTACTTC. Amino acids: CASSRSTSGRSETQYF.

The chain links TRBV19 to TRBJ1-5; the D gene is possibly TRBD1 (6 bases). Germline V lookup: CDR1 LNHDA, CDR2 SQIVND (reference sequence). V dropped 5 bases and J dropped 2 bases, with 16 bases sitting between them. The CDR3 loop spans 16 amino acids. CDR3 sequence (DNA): TGTGCCAGTAGTTCCCCCGGGACAAACCGCAATCAGCCCCAGCATTTT. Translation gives CASSSPGTNRNQPQHF.

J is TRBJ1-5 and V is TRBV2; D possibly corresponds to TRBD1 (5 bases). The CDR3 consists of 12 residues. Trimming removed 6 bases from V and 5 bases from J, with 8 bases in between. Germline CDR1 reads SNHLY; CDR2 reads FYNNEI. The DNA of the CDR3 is TGTGCCAGCAGCGTACAGGATCAGCCCCAGCATTTT. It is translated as CASSVQDQPQHF.

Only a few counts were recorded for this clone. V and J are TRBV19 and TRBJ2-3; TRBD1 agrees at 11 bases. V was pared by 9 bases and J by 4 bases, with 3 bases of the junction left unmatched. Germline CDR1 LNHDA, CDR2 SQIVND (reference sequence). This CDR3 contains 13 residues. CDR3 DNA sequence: TGTGCCAGCGGGACAGGGGGAGCAGATACGCAGTATTTT. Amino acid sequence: CASGTGGADTQYF.

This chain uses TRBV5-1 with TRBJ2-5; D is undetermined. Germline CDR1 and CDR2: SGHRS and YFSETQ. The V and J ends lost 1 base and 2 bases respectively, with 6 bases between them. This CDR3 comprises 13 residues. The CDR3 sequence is CASSLKHQETQYF. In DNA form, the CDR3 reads TGCGCCAGCAGCTTGAAGCATCAAGAGACCCAGTACTTC. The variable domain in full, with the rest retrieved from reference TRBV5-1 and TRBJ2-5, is KAGVTQTPRYLIKTRGQQVTLSCSPISGHRSVSWYQQTPGQGLQFLFEYFSETQRNKGNFPGRFSGRQFSNSRSEMNVSTLELGDSALYLCASSLKHQETQYFGPGTRLLVL.